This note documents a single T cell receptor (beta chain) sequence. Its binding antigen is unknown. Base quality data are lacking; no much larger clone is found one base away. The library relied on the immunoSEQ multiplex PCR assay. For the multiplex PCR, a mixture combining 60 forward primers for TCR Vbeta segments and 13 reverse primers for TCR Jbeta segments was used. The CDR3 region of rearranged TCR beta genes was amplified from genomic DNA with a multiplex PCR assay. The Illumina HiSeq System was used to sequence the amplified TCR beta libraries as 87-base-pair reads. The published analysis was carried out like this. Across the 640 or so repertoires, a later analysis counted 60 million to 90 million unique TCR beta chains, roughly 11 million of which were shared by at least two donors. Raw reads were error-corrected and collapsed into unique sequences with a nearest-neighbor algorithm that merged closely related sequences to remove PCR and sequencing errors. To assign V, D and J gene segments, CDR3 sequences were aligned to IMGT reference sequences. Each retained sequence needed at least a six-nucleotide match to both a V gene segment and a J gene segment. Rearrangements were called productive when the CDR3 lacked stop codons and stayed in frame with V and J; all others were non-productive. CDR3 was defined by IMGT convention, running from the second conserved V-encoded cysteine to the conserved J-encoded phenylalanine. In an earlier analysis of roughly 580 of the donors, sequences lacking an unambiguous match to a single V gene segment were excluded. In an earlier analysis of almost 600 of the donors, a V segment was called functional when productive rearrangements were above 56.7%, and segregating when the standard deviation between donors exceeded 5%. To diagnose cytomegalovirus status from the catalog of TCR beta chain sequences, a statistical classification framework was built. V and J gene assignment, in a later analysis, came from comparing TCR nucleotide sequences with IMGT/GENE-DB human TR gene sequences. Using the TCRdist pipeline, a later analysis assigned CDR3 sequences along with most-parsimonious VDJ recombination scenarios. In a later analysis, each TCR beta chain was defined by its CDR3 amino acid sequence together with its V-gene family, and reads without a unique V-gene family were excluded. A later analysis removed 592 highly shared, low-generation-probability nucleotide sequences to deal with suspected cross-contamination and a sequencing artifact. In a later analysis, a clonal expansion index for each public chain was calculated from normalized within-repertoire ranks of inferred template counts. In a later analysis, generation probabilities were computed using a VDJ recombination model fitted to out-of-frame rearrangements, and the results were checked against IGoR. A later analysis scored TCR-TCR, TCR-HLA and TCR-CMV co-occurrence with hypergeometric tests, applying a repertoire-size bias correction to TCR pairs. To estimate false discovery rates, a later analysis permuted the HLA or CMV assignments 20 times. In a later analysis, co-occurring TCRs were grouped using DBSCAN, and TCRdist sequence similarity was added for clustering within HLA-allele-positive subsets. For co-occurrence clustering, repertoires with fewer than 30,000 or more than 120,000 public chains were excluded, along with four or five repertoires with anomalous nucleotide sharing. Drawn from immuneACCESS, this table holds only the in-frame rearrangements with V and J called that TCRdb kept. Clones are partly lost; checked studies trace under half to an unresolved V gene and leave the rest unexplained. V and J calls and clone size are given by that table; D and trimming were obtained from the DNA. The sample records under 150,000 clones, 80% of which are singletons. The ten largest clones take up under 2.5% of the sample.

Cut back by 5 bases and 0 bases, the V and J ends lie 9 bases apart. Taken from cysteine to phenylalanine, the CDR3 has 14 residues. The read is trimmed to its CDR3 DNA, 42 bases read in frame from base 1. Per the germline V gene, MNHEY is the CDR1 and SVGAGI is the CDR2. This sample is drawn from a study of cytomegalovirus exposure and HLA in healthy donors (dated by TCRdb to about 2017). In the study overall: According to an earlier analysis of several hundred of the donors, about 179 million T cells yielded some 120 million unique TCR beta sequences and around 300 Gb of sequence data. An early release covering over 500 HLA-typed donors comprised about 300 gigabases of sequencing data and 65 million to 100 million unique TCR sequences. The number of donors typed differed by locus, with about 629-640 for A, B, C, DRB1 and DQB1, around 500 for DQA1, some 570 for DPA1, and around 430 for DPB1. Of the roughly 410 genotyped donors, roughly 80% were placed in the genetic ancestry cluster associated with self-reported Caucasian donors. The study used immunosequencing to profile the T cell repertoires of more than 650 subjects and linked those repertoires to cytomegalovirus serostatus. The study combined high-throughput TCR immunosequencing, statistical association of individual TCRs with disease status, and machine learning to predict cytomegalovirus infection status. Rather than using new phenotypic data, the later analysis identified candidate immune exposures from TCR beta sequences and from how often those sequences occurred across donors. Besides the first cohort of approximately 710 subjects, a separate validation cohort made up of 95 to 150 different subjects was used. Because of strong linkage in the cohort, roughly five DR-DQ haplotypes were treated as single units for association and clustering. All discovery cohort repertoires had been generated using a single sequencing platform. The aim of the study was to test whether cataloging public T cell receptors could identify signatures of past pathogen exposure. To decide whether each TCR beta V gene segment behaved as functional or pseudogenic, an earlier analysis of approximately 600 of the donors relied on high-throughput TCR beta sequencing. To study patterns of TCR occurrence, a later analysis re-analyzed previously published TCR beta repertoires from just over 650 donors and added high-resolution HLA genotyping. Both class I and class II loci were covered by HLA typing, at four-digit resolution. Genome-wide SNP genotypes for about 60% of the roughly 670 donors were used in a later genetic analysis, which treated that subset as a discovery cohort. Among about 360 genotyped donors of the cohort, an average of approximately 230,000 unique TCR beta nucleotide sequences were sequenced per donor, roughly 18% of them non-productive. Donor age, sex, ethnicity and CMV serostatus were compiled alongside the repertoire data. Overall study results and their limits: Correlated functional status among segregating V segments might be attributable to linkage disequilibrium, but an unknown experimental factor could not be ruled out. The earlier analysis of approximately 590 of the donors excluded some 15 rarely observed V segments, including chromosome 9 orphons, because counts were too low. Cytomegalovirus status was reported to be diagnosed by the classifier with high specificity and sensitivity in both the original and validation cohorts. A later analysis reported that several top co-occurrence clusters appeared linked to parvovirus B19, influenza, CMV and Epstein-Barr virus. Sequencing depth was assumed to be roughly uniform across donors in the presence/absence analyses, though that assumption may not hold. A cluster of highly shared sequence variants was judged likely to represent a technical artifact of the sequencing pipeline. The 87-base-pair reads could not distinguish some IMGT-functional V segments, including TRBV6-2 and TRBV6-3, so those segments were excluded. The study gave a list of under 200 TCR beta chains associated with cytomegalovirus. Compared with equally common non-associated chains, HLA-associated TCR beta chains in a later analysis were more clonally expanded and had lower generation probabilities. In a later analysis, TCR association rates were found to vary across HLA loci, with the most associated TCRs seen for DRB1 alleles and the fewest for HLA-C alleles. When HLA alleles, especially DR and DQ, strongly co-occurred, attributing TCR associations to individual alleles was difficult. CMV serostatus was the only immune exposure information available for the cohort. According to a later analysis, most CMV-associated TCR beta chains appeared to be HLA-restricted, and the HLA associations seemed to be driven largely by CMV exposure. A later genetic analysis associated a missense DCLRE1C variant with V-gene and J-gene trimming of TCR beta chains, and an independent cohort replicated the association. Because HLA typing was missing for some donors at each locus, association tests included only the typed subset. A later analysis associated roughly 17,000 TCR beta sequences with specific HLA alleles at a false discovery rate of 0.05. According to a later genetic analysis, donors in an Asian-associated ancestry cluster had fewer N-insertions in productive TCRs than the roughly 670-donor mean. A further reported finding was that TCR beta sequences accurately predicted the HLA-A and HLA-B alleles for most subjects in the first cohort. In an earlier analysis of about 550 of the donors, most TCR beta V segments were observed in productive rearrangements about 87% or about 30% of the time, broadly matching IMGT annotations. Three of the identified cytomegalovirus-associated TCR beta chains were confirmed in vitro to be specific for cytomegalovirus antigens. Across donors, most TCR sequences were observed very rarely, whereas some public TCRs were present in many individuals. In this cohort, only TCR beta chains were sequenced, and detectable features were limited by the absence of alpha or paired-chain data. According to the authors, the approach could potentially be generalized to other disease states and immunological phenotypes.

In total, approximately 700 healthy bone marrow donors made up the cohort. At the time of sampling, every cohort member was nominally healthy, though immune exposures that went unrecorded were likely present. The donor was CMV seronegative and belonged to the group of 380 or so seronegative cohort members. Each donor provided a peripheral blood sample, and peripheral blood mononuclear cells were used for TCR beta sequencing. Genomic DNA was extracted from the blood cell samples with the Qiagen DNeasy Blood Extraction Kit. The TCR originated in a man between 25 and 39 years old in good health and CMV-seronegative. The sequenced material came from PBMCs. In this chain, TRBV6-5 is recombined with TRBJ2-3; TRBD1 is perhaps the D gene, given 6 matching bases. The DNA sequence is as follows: TGTGCCAGCAGTCGGACAGCAAGCACAGATACGCAGTATTTT. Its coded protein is CASSRTASTDTQYF.